This T cell receptor beta chain was identified during a study of T cell repertoires in cytomegalovirus infection. This CDR3 is 13 amino acids long. Trimming took 6 bases from V and 12 from J, leaving 18 bases between them. CDR1 and CDR2 from the germline V gene are SEHNR and FQNEAQ (reference sequence). TCRdb processed the reads anew with MiXCR; each CDR3 protein has one entry. The repertoire holds about 210,000 distinct CDR3 sequences, with under 8.5% as singletons. The chain combines TRBV7-9 with TRBJ2-1, with D possibly being TRBD1 (6 bases). The sequence was collected from a human donor in good health (CMV status not recorded). Some clones in this sample may be carry-over from other donors' samples. Input material: PBMCs. CDR3 sequence reads: CASRQTGRNGQFF. The CDR3 region has the DNA TGTGCCAGCAGACAAACAGGGCGCAACGGGCAGTTCTTC.